One and the same sample provided the 30 T cell receptor beta chains below, sequenced in a study of T cells after yellow fever vaccination. Using its own MiXCR run on the 5' RACE reads, TCRdb lists one record per CDR3 protein. This sample has over 120,000 distinct CDR3 sequences; approximately 6.6% occur once, and the top ten carry 0.5% to 0.65%. The sequencing used CD4+ T cells sorted from PBMCs, collected 10 days after the yellow fever booster vaccination. The receptors were sampled from a man aged 25 to 40 who received the YFV17D yellow fever vaccine.

The gene calls are TRBV9 and TRBJ2-3; no clear D. There are 15 residues in the CDR3. The germline CDR1 and CDR2 sequences are SGDLS and YYNGEE. V lost 3 bases and J 2 bases, leaving 13 bases between the germline ends. CDR3 in DNA: TGTGCCAGCAGCGACCCCACCACCTTCACAGATACGCAGTATTTT. Residues: CASSDPTTFTDTQYF.

This clonotype was recorded at least ten times. V is TRBV20-1 and J is TRBJ2-1; TRBD2 matches 12 bases. The CDR3 has 16 residues. Trimming at V came to 5 bases and at J to 7 bases, leaving 12 bases not matched to a gene. The germline gives CDR1 DFQATT, CDR2 SNEGSKA (reference sequence). The CDR3 DNA reads as TGCAGTGCTGGCCGGACTAGCGGGATCATTAAGAATGAGCAGTTCTTC. Translating gives CSAGRTSGIIKNEQFF.

This chain joins TRBV13 and TRBJ2-7; 9 nucleotides line up with TRBD2. The CDR3 is 16 residues long. Germline V gene data show CDR1 as PRHDT and CDR2 as FYEKMQ (reference sequence). V was pared by 1 base and J by 3 bases, with 7 bases of the junction left unmatched. The CDR3 DNA reads TGTGCCAGCAGCTTAGATCGGCGGGAGGGCCTCTACGAGCAGTACTTC. Its protein product is CASSLDRREGLYEQYF.

In its sample, this clonotype ranks as medium-sized. The CDR3 bases are TGTGCCAGCAGCTTCTTCGACAGTAGGCCAAACTACGAGCAGTACTTC. Translation gives CASSFFDSRPNYEQYF. The V call is TRBV7-2, the J call TRBJ2-7; TRBD1 is a possible D gene (5 bases). V was clipped by 3 bases and J by 3 bases, with 18 bases between them. CDR3 length equals 16 residues. Germline V lookup: CDR1 SGHTA, CDR2 FQGNSA. The full variable domain, its missing parts supplied by reference TRBV7-2 and TRBJ2-7, is GAGVSQSPSNKVTEKGKDVELRCDPISGHTALYWYRQSLGQGLEFLIYFQGNSAPDKSGLPSDRFSAERTGGSVSTLTIQRTQQEDSAVYLCASSFFDSRPNYEQYFGPGTRLTVT.

The gene calls are TRBV24-1 and TRBJ2-1; the match to TRBD2 covers 8 bases. Germline assignment: CDR1 KGHDR and CDR2 SFDVKD. This CDR3 is built from 21 residues. J lost 0 bases, V lost 5 bases, and 20 bases had no gene match. This chain's CDR3 is CATSGRTTGLGTISSYNEQFF. DNA for the CDR3: TGTGCCACCAGTGGCCGAACTACGGGACTAGGGACTATAAGCTCCTACAATGAGCAGTTCTTC.

This clonotype has at least ten counts. The V and J genes are TRBV10-1 and TRBJ2-3, with 8 positions matching TRBD1. Germline V gene sequence: CDR1 WNHNN, CDR2 SYGVQD (reference sequence). The J segment lost 6 bases and the V segment lost 6 bases, leaving 5 bases of the junction unmatched. The CDR3 is made up of 13 amino acids. The CDR3 sequence: CASRAGGEDTQYF. The CDR3 bases are TGCGCCAGCAGGGCAGGGGGCGAGGATACGCAGTATTTT.

To note about this clonotype: A much larger clone differs from this one at a single base, so this may be a read error. V gene TRBV2 combines with J gene TRBJ2-1; D ambiguous. Trimming pared 9 bases from V and 2 bases from J, leaving 5 bases between. The CDR3 length is 11 residues. Germline V lookup: CDR1 SNHLY, CDR2 FYNNEI. The CDR3 DNA is TGTGCCAGAGGTACCTACAATGAGCAGTTCTTC. This gives the protein CARGTYNEQFF.

V usage is TRBV30 and J usage is TRBJ2-7; 9 positions match TRBD2. This CDR3 spans 12 amino acids. CDR1 is GTSNPN and CDR2 is SVGIG in the germline V gene (reference sequence). V trimming: 4 bases; J trimming: 6 bases; junction bases outside the gene matches: 4. The CDR3 reads CAWNSGSPEQYF. The CDR3, as DNA: TGTGCCTGGAATAGCGGGAGTCCCGAGCAGTACTTC.

This clonotype was observed at least ten times. The CDR3 nucleotides are TGCGCCAGCAGCCAAGGAAGGGGTAGTTGGAGGCGCGAGCAGTACTTC. Translation: CASSQGRGSWRREQYF. This chain uses TRBV4-3 with TRBJ2-7, with D perhaps matching TRBD1 or TRBD2 (5 bases each). There are 16 residues in the CDR3. Trimming stripped 1 base from V and 6 bases from J, with 19 bases between. Germline V gene lookup returns CDR1 LGHNA and CDR2 YSLEER.

In its sample, this clonotype was seen many times. V usage is TRBV12-3 or TRBV12-4 and J usage is TRBJ2-6; the D is unclear. Trimming pared 6 bases from V and 1 base from J, leaving 7 bases between. The CDR3 length is 14 residues. The CDR3 nucleotides are TGTGCCAGCAGCCAATCTTCTGGGGCCAACGTCCTGACTTTC. Encoded protein: CASSQSSGANVLTF.

This clonotype was recorded a few times. The gene calls are TRBV20-1 and TRBJ2-7; tentative D call: TRBD1 (6 bases). V lost 3 bases and J 5 bases, leaving 14 bases between the germline ends. From germline, CDR1 is DFQATT and CDR2 SNEGSKA (reference sequence). The CDR3 totals 13 residues. This CDR3 reads CSARKQGRDEQYF. As DNA, the CDR3 is TGCAGTGCTAGGAAACAGGGACGCGACGAGCAGTACTTC.

This clonotype showed up many times. The chain joins TRBV20-1 to TRBJ1-5, with D possibly being TRBD1 (5 bases). The V gene's germline CDR1 is DFQATT and CDR2 SNEGSKA (reference sequence). There are 13 residues in the CDR3. The germline V and J ends were trimmed by 6 bases and 5 bases, with 14 bases remaining between them. CDR3 nucleotides: TGCAGTGCAGTCGGGACGGTTGATCAGCCCCAGCATTTT. The encoded protein is CSAVGTVDQPQHF.

In its sample, this clonotype was seen many times. The J gene is TRBJ2-4, the V gene TRBV20-1; D may be TRBD1 (6 bases). In germline, CDR1 is DFQATT, CDR2 SNEGSKA (reference sequence). V was pared by 6 bases and J by 6 bases, with 21 bases between. The CDR3 contains 15 residues. The CDR3 loop is CSANPPMGAGNIQYF. The CDR3 DNA reads TGCAGTGCCAACCCACCAATGGGGGCGGGAAACATTCAGTACTTC.

Many counts were recorded for this clonotype. The rearrangement uses TRBV11-3 and TRBJ2-1; D is possibly TRBD1 or TRBD2 (5 bases each). From germline, CDR1 is SGHNT and CDR2 YENEEA. V was cut by 3 bases and J by 8 bases, with 11 bases left in between. The CDR3 length is 13 residues. This CDR3 is CASSFSVGDEQFF. In DNA, the CDR3 is TGTGCCAGCAGCTTTTCGGTGGGGGATGAGCAGTTCTTC. The variable domain in full, completed from reference TRBV11-3 and TRBJ2-1, reads EAGVVQSPRYKIIEKKQPVAFWCNPISGHNTLYWYLQNLGQGPELLIRYENEEAVDDSQLPKDRFSAERLKGVDSTLKIQPAELGDSAVYLCASSFSVGDEQFFGPGTRLTVL.

This clonotype was detected ten times or more. V is TRBV7-2 and J is TRBJ2-5, with no clear D. The CDR3 runs to 14 residues. The V end lost 0 bases, the J end lost 4 bases, and 9 bases lay between the germline ends. From germline, CDR1 is SGHTA and CDR2 FQGNSA. The CDR3 DNA follows: TGTGCCAGCAGCTTAGCGCATAAATCAGAGACCCAGTACTTC. Translation: CASSLAHKSETQYF.

This clonotype was seen ten or more times. This chain uses TRBV2 with TRBJ2-2; 14 nucleotides match TRBD2. This CDR3 is built from 17 residues. CDR1 and CDR2 from the germline V gene are SNHLY and FYNNEI. Here the CDR3 DNA reads TGTGCAAAGCGGTTGGGACTAGCGGGAGCTAAGGCCGGGGAGCTGTTTTTT. Translating it yields CAKRLGLAGAKAGELFF.

This clonotype has at least ten counts. J is TRBJ1-1 and V is TRBV3-1; the D is unclear. The CDR3 sequence is 14 residues long. V shed 0 bases and J shed 4 bases, with 9 bases lying between them. From germline, CDR1 is LGHDT and CDR2 YNNKEL (reference sequence). CDR3 DNA: TGTGCCAGCAGCCAAGAGGACCTGAGCACTGAAGCTTTCTTT. Translation: CASSQEDLSTEAFF.

This clonotype was seen a handful of times. The chain has TRBV18 and TRBJ2-3, with 8 nucleotides matching TRBD1. Trimming took 6 bases from V and 6 from J; bases not matched to a gene: 11. From germline, CDR1 is KGHSH and CDR2 LQKENI. The CDR3 totals 15 residues. CDR3 in amino acids: CASSTGTGRMDTQYF. The CDR3 coding sequence is TGTGCCAGCTCGACCGGGACAGGTCGTATGGATACGCAGTATTTT. Drawing the rest from reference TRBV18 and TRBJ2-3, the complete variable domain is NAGVMQNPRHLVRRRGQEARLRCSPMKGHSHVYWYRQLPEEGLKFMVYLQKENIIDESGMPKERFSAEFPKEGPSILRIQQVVRGDSAAYFCASSTGTGRMDTQYFGPGTRLTVL.

This clonotype showed up just a few times. V gene TRBV14 combines with J gene TRBJ2-6; D is ambiguous. V lost 6 bases to trimming and J lost 4 bases, with 4 bases between them. CDR1 and CDR2 (germline): SGHDN, FVKESK. This CDR3 is 12 amino acids long. DNA for the CDR3: TGTGCCAGCAGTCGGGGGGCCAACGTCCTGACTTTC. It specifies CASSRGANVLTF.

This clonotype was seen at least ten times. The gene calls are TRBV20-1 and TRBJ2-7; 13 nucleotides line up with TRBD2. V lost 3 bases to trimming and J lost 0 bases; unmatched junction nucleotides: 5. Germline V gives CDR1 DFQATT, CDR2 SNEGSKA (reference sequence). This CDR3 has 16 residues. CDR3 protein: CSASRTSGSVSYEQYF. CDR3 nucleotide sequence: TGCAGTGCTAGCAGGACTAGCGGGAGTGTCTCCTACGAGCAGTACTTC.

This clonotype was observed at least ten times. The chain combines TRBV9 with TRBJ2-3, with 8 bases that match TRBD2. The CDR3 length is 15 residues. Germline-derived CDR1 and CDR2 are SGDLS and YYNGEE. The J segment lost 6 bases and the V segment lost 0 bases, leaving 6 bases of the junction unmatched. CDR3 in DNA: TGTGCCAGCAGCGTAGCCGGGAGGGCCGGGGATACGCAGTATTTT. Translation: CASSVAGRAGDTQYF.

This clonotype was observed many times. CDR3 protein: CASEPGAGQPQHF. For the CDR3, the DNA is TGTGCCAGCGAGCCGGGGGCAGGTCAGCCCCAGCATTTT. The genes are TRBV6-1 and TRBJ1-5; tentative D call: TRBD1 (6 bases). Trimming removed 8 bases from V and 6 bases from J, with 14 bases in between. Germline V gives CDR1 MNHNS, CDR2 SASEGT. This CDR3 region has 13 residues.

The V and J genes are TRBV7-2 and TRBJ2-5, with a weak D call TRBD2 (5 bases). Deletions cut 4 bases from V and 5 bases from J, with 11 bases between. Per the germline V gene, CDR1 is SGHTA and CDR2 is FQGNSA. The CDR3 spans 13 residues. The CDR3 protein is CASSSNRRETQYF. The CDR3 nucleotides read TGTGCCAGCAGCTCCAACCGGAGGGAGACCCAGTACTTC. Complete variable domain (other parts from reference TRBV7-2 and TRBJ2-5): GAGVSQSPSNKVTEKGKDVELRCDPISGHTALYWYRQSLGQGLEFLIYFQGNSAPDKSGLPSDRFSAERTGGSVSTLTIQRTQQEDSAVYLCASSSNRRETQYFGPGTRLLVL.

Ten or more counts support this clonotype. The chain is built from TRBV7-2 and TRBJ2-7; 7 bases line up with TRBD1. Germline CDR1 SGHTA, CDR2 FQGNSA. Trimming cost V 0 bases and J 4 bases; bases outside gene matches: 3. CDR3 size: 14 residues. CDR3 coding DNA: TGTGCCAGCAGCTTAGCAGAGGGGGCGTACGAGCAGTACTTC. Its translation: CASSLAEGAYEQYF.

This clonotype was seen repeatedly, ten times or more. This chain joins TRBV9 and TRBJ2-7; D assignment may be TRBD1 or TRBD2 (5 bases each). The CDR3 loop spans 13 amino acids. V was pared by 2 bases and J by 7 bases, with 13 bases between. The germline V gene has CDR1 SGDLS and CDR2 YYNGEE. CDR3 nucleotide sequence: TGTGCCAGCAGCGTGAGGGACGGGCTAGAGCAGTACTTC. It yields the protein CASSVRDGLEQYF.

This clonotype showed up just a few times. The chain links TRBV7-9 to TRBJ1-2; D not certain. CDR3 length: 12 amino acids. CDR1 is SEHNR and CDR2 is FQNEAQ in the germline V gene (reference sequence). Trimming cost V 3 bases and J 6 bases, with 8 bases left between them. This CDR3 is CASSFLQNGYTF. The CDR3 bases are TGTGCCAGCAGCTTCTTACAGAATGGCTACACCTTC.

This clonotype was detected ten times or more. This chain joins TRBV5-1 and TRBJ2-1; no definite D call. The CDR3 sequence is 14 residues long. Trimming pared 4 bases from V and 1 base from J, leaving 9 bases between. The germline gives CDR1 SGHRS, CDR2 YFSETQ. The CDR3 DNA is TGCGCCAGCAGCGCCGCCAATTCCTACAATGAGCAGTTCTTC. As protein: CASSAANSYNEQFF.

This clonotype was seen repeatedly, ten times or more. This chain uses TRBV20-1 with TRBJ1-5; possibly TRBD1 for D (5 bases). The CDR3 spans 15 residues. V lost 6 bases, J lost 2 bases, and 17 bases lay in between. Germline V gene data show CDR1 as DFQATT and CDR2 as SNEGSKA (reference sequence). The CDR3 loop reads CSATGLLGGNQPQHF. CDR3 coding DNA: TGCAGTGCGACGGGACTCCTGGGGGGCAATCAGCCCCAGCATTTT.

The chain employs TRBV30 and TRBJ1-1, with D hard to call. The germline CDR1 and CDR2 sequences are GTSNPN and SVGIG (reference sequence). This CDR3 comprises 11 residues. Between the trimmed V and J ends, which lost 0 bases and 9 bases, there was a span of 8 bases. CDR3 coding DNA: TGTGCCTGGAGTGTAGAGGTCAAAGCTTTCTTT. This encodes CAWSVEVKAFF.

For this clonotype: This could be a read error, since a much larger clone is one nucleotide away. The chain recombines TRBV7-2 with TRBJ1-4; 8 positions agree with TRBD1. CDR1 is SGHTA and CDR2 is FQGNSA in the germline V gene. This CDR3 contains 14 residues. The V segment lost 4 bases and the J segment 11 bases; nucleotides outside the gene matches: 9. The CDR3 DNA is TGTGCCAGCAGCTCCCGGGACAGGAGGGGGAAACTGTTTTTT. Amino acid sequence: CASSSRDRRGKLFF.